A selection of T cell receptor beta chains follows, all from one sample in a study of read filtering for tumor transcriptome and immune sequencing. TCRdb re-called the reads through MiXCR, storing one row per CDR3 protein. This table has 35,000 to 40,000 distinct CDR3 sequences, roughly 13% appearing once. Sequences were obtained from a population of CD138-negative cells sorted from bone marrow. The source is a donor at least 40 years old with multiple myeloma. The CDR3 runs from the conserved cysteine through the conserved F or W. A D gene is named only where the DNA matches it firmly. Size values are once, few and many counts, or a class for expanded clones, and some rows have none.

V gene	J gene	D gene	clone size	CDR3 protein	CDR3 DNA
TRBV29-1	TRBJ2-5	TRBD2	many	CSVDIGLAGVETQYF	TGCAGCGTTGACATCGGGCTAGCGGGAGTGGAGACCCAGTACTTC
TRBV10-1	TRBJ2-1	NA	NA	CASSDPHGEQFF	TGCGCCAGCAGTGATCCCCATGGTGAGCAGTTCTTC
TRBV12-3/TRBV12-4	TRBJ2-5	NA	many	CASRGIQETQYF	TGTGCCAGCAGGGGTATTCAAGAGACCCAGTACTTC
TRBV2	TRBJ1-4	NA	few	CASSEGQSKSEKLFF	TGTGCCAGCAGTGAAGGCCAGAGTAAAAGTGAAAAACTGTTTTTT
TRBV2	TRBJ2-5	NA	many	CASSDTLAETQYF	TGTGCCAGCAGTGACACATTAGCAGAGACCCAGTACTTC
TRBV19	TRBJ2-1	NA	many	CASSMYRVSYNEQFF	TGTGCCAGTAGTATGTACAGAGTCTCCTACAATGAGCAGTTCTTC
TRBV7-9	TRBJ1-5	TRBD1	many	CASSLGPGTGANQPQHF	TGTGCCAGCAGCTTAGGTCCTGGGACAGGGGCCAATCAGCCCCAGCATTTT
TRBV20-1	TRBJ2-2	TRBD2	many	CSARSSGRATGELFF	TGCAGTGCTAGATCTAGCGGGAGGGCCACCGGGGAGCTGTTTTTT
TRBV30	TRBJ2-1	NA	many	CALHSRESNEQFF	TGTGCCCTTCACTCCCGGGAGTCCAATGAGCAGTTCTTC
TRBV30	TRBJ2-1	TRBD2	NA	CAWSAGTSAYNEQFF	TGTGCCTGGAGTGCAGGGACTAGCGCTTACAATGAGCAGTTCTTC
TRBV7-9	TRBJ2-7	NA	many	CASSSRDGRYEQYF	TGTGCCAGCAGCTCCCGGGACGGGAGATACGAGCAGTACTTC
TRBV28	TRBJ2-6	NA	many	CASSFFSDSGANVLTF	TGTGCCAGCAGTTTCTTCTCGGATTCTGGGGCCAACGTCCTGACTTTC
TRBV5-5	TRBJ1-1	NA	NA	CVSSLDGWTEAFF	TGTGTCAGCAGCTTGGACGGGTGGACTGAAGCTTTCTTT
TRBV7-2	TRBJ2-5	NA	many	CASSSSHTVGTQYF	TGTGCCAGCAGCTCGTCACACACCGTTGGGACCCAGTACTTC
TRBV20-1	TRBJ2-7	TRBD2	many	CSARGVASYEQYF	TGCAGTGCTCGGGGGGTCGCATCCTACGAGCAGTACTTC
TRBV29-1	TRBJ2-7	TRBD2	hyperexpanded	CSVGLAGGPGGEQYF	TGCAGCGTTGGACTAGCGGGAGGGCCTGGGGGAGAGCAGTACTTC
TRBV5-1	TRBJ1-1	NA	many	CASSPRVGPNLEAFF	TGCGCCAGCAGCCCGAGGGTGGGCCCGAACTTGGAAGCTTTCTTT
TRBV7-2	TRBJ2-7	NA	many	CASSLFTSRAGEQYF	TGTGCCAGCAGCTTGTTCACTTCGCGGGCCGGCGAGCAGTACTTC
TRBV23-1	TRBJ2-3	TRBD1	many	CASIGTGGEGPYTDTQYF	TGCGCCAGCATTGGGACAGGGGGTGAGGGGCCTTACACAGATACGCAGTATTTT
TRBV10-3	TRBJ1-1	NA	NA	CAIRRGENTEAFF	TGTGCCATCAGACGAGGAGAGAACACTGAAGCTTTCTTT
TRBV5-1	TRBJ2-3	NA	many	CASSAGTAAKDTQYF	TGCGCCAGCAGCGCCGGGACGGCCGCAAAGGATACGCAGTATTTT
TRBV9	TRBJ2-5	NA	many	CASSPEGTMGETQYF	TGTGCCAGCAGCCCCGAGGGCACTATGGGGGAGACCCAGTACTTC
TRBV27	TRBJ2-3	NA	few	CASRILGDVLTDTQYF	TGTGCCAGCAGGATTTTGGGAGATGTTTTAACAGATACGCAGTATTTT
TRBV20-1	TRBJ2-2	TRBD2	many	CSARDLWGLAGGPGELFF	TGCAGTGCTAGAGATCTTTGGGGGTTAGCGGGAGGGCCCGGGGAGCTGTTTTTT
TRBV7-2	TRBJ2-7	NA	many	CASSFNRGEQYF	TGTGCCAGCAGCTTCAATAGGGGCGAGCAGTACTTC
TRBV20-1	TRBJ2-1	TRBD2	many	CSAISGRSGNEQFF	TGCAGTGCTATAAGCGGGAGGTCGGGGAATGAGCAGTTCTTC
TRBV2	TRBJ2-6	NA	many	CASTGVRTSGANVLTF	TGTGCCAGCACCGGGGTACGGACATCTGGGGCCAACGTCCTGACTTTC
TRBV13	TRBJ2-5	NA	many	CASSLGSDGETQYF	TGTGCCAGCAGCTTAGGATCCGACGGGGAGACCCAGTACTTC
TRBV29-1	TRBJ1-3	TRBD1	many	CSVEGRTGNSGNTIYF	TGCAGCGTTGAAGGCAGGACAGGGAACTCTGGAAACACCATATATTTT